This T cell receptor (beta chain) stems from a study of identical twins. TCRdb reprocessed the 5' RACE reads via MiXCR and lists one record per CDR3 protein. The data hold approximately 1.8 million distinct CDR3 sequences, with about 31% observed a single time. This clonotype was seen a handful of times. One end of the junction is discordant with germline, which a read error may explain. Input material: cord blood. This receptor was obtained from a newborn girl in good health.

The CDR3 protein is CASSSDRGAEAFF. The CDR3 region has the DNA TGTGCTAGCAGTTCGGACAGGGGGGCTGAAGCTTTCTTT. The rearrangement joins TRBV7-7 to TRBJ1-1; 10 bases fit TRBD1. Germline V gives CDR1 SSHAT, CDR2 FNYEAQ (reference sequence). This CDR3 has 13 residues.